The 21 T cell receptor beta chains below were found in one sample sequenced in a study of blood T cell repertoires in COVID-19. Assay: immunoSEQ multiplex PCR; the TCRdb copy retains only in-frame clones and omits some. The sample has roughly 520,000 clones; approximately 88% are singletons. The sequencing sample was made of PBMCs or T cells enriched from blood (not recorded which). All receptors come from a woman aged 40 to 55 who had recovered from COVID-19.

This rearrangement joins TRBV2 to TRBJ1-4; 9 nucleotides agree with TRBD1. Trimming took 8 bases from V and 2 from J; bases not matched to a gene: 6. The CDR3 has 15 amino acids. CDR1 and CDR2 from the germline V gene are SNHLY and FYNNEI. The CDR3 nucleotides are TGTGCCAGCCAAACCGGGACAGGGACTAATGAAAAACTGTTTTTT. Translating gives CASQTGTGTNEKLFF.

The CDR3 nucleotides read TGTGCCAGCAGTGAGGACTTTGGCAATGAGCAGTTCTTC. Amino acid sequence: CASSEDFGNEQFF. The gene calls are TRBV6-1 and TRBJ2-1, with a possible D match to TRBD2 (5 bases). Per the germline V gene, CDR1 is MNHNS and CDR2 is SASEGT. The CDR3 is made up of 13 amino acids. The ends were cut back, 3 bases at V and 6 bases at J, with 9 bases in the middle.

A remark on this clone: Other DNA sequences in this specimen translate into the identical CDR3. This chain links TRBV12-3 or TRBV12-4 with TRBJ1-5, with TRBD1 as a possible D gene (5 bases). The CDR3 runs to 13 residues. V lost 3 bases and J 7 bases, leaving 10 bases between the germline ends. In DNA form, the CDR3 reads TGTGCCAGCAGTTTTCCGGGGGGGCAGCCCCAGCATTTT. It is translated as CASSFPGGQPQHF.

On this clone: Germline and junction disagree at one end, which may indicate a read error. The rearrangement joins TRBV29-1 to TRBJ1-1, with a possible D match to TRBD1 (6 bases). Per germline, CDR1 SQVTM and CDR2 ANQGSEA. The CDR3 covers 9 residues. CDR3: CSVEDLDRF. The CDR3 DNA is TGCAGCGTTGAAGATCTTGACAGGTTT.

In this sample, this clone turned up a few times. The chain recombines TRBV2 with TRBJ1-1; D gene uncertain. The germline CDR1 and CDR2 sequences are SNHLY and FYNNEI. The V end was cut by 8 bases, the J end by 6 bases, with 10 bases between. The CDR3 is 11 residues long. In DNA form, the CDR3 reads TGTGCCAGCTTGGAGGGCGCTGAAGCTTTCTTT. Translating gives CASLEGAEAFF.

This chain links TRBV7-2 with TRBJ1-5, with TRBD1 identical over 8 bases. Germline-derived CDR1 and CDR2 are SGHTA and FQGNSA. V lost 0 bases and J lost 5; bases outside the gene matches: 12. The CDR3 contains 18 residues. CDR3 nucleotides: TGTGCCAGCAGCTTAGCCCGACAGGGGATAGCCCGCTATCAGCCCCAGCATTTT. It codes for CASSLARQGIARYQPQHF.

The J gene is TRBJ2-1, the V gene TRBV7-2, with TRBD2 matching 9 bases. The ends lost 3 bases at V and 8 bases at J; junction bases unmatched: 11. In germline, CDR1 is SGHTA, CDR2 FQGNSA. This CDR3 has 16 amino acids. CDR3 nucleotide sequence: TGTGCCAGCAGCTTGGGTGGGAGCGGGAGGTCCCATGAGCAGTTCTTC. Translating gives CASSLGGSGRSHEQFF.

The V gene is TRBV19, the J gene TRBJ1-5; 10 bases line up with TRBD1. The trim removed 2 bases at V and 3 bases at J, leaving 7 bases unmatched. The germline gives CDR1 LNHDA, CDR2 SQIVND (reference sequence). CDR3 length: 17 residues. The chain's CDR3 is CASSIRRTGGANQPQHF. The CDR3 DNA sequence: TGTGCCAGTAGTATAAGGCGGACAGGGGGGGCCAATCAGCCCCAGCATTTT.

The chain carries TRBV5-1 and TRBJ2-5; perhaps TRBD2 as D (6 bases). V was trimmed by 5 bases and J by 5 bases, leaving 40 bases between them. Per germline, CDR1 SGHRS and CDR2 YFSETQ. This CDR3 comprises 22 residues. The CDR3 DNA sequence: TGCGCCAGCAGAGGTGTATCGGCAGATCGCGGCGGGCCCCAAGGCGGGGTGGAGACCCAGTACTTC. Its translation is CASRGVSADRGGPQGGVETQYF.

The chain carries TRBV7-8 and TRBJ2-7; D is unclear. The V gene's germline CDR1 is SGHVS and CDR2 FQNEAQ. The CDR3 runs 14 residues. V lost 0 bases and J 2 bases, leaving 8 bases between the germline ends. Here the CDR3 DNA reads TGTGCCAGCAGCTTAGCGTGGCCTGCCTACGAGCAGTACTTC. This sequence encodes CASSLAWPAYEQYF.

This clone appeared a few times. The rearrangement links TRBV27 to TRBJ1-1; D is undetermined. Germline V gene sequence: CDR1 MNHEY, CDR2 SMNVEV (reference sequence). The CDR3 length is 13 residues. The V end was cut by 2 bases, the J end by 2 bases, with 6 bases between. The CDR3 DNA follows: TGTGCCAGCAGTTTAGCACTCAACACTGAAGCTTTCTTT. Protein product: CASSLALNTEAFF.

The chain has TRBV6-5 and TRBJ2-1; TRBD2 aligns across 12 bases. From germline, CDR1 is MNHEY and CDR2 SVGAGI. The CDR3 runs to 16 residues. The ends lost 4 bases at V and 6 bases at J; junction bases unmatched: 7. The CDR3: CASSSSSGRGVNEQFF. CDR3 sequence (DNA): TGTGCCAGCAGTTCATCTAGCGGGAGGGGCGTCAATGAGCAGTTCTTC.

V gene TRBV7-2 combines with J gene TRBJ2-7; TRBD2 matches at 7 bases. The J segment lost 2 bases and the V segment lost 2 bases, leaving 12 bases of the junction unmatched. The V gene's germline CDR1 is SGHTA and CDR2 FQGNSA. This CDR3 has 17 amino acids. The CDR3 nucleotides are TGTGCCAGCAGCTTAAATTTCGGTAGCGGGCAAACCTACGAGCAGTACTTC. Translated: CASSLNFGSGQTYEQYF.

The chain couples TRBV5-1 to TRBJ2-1; D might be TRBD1 (6 bases). Germline CDR1 is SGHRS and CDR2 is YFSETQ. V was clipped by 0 bases and J by 5 bases, with 6 bases between them. This CDR3 spans 13 amino acids. CDR3 in DNA: TGCGCCAGCAGCTTGGGGGACAACAATGAGCAGTTCTTC. It translates to CASSLGDNNEQFF.

DNA of the CDR3: TGTGCCAGCAGCTTAGACATCTTATACACTGAAGCTTTCTTT. Translated, it gives CASSLDILYTEAFF. V is TRBV7-9 and J is TRBJ1-1; D gene uncertain. V was cut by 1 base and J by 3 bases, with 9 bases left in between. The CDR3 sequence is 14 residues long. Germline CDR1 SEHNR, CDR2 FQNEAQ (reference sequence).

V gene TRBV19 combines with J gene TRBJ1-3; a weak D match, TRBD1 (6 bases). The CDR3 contains 16 residues. Trimming cost V 7 bases and J 0 bases, with 16 bases left between them. Germline lookup yields CDR1 LNHDA and CDR2 SQIVND (reference sequence). The CDR3 DNA reads as TGTGCCAGTACCCCCTTGGACAGTTACTCTGGAAACACCATATATTTT. Encoded protein: CASTPLDSYSGNTIYF.

The chain uses TRBV3-1 (or the pseudogene TRBV3-2) and TRBJ1-2, with D possibly matching TRBD1 (5 bases). The CDR3 has 15 residues. The germline V gene encodes CDR1 LGHDT and CDR2 YNNKEL (reference sequence). Trimming took 5 bases from V and 4 from J, leaving 17 bases between them. The CDR3 region is CASSREAGDSYGYTF. The CDR3 DNA reads as TGTGCCAGCAGCAGAGAGGCGGGGGATTCCTATGGCTACACCTTC.

CDR3 DNA: TGTGCCAGCTCACCATTCGTACAGGGTGGCACTGAAGCTTTCTTT. Translation gives CASSPFVQGGTEAFF. This sequence joins TRBV18 and TRBJ1-1; D possibly corresponds to TRBD1 (6 bases). The CDR3 consists of 15 residues. The V end was cut by 2 bases, the J end by 4 bases, with 14 bases between. Looked up from germline, CDR1 is KGHSH and CDR2 is LQKENI.

The genes are TRBV10-3 and TRBJ2-7; 8 bases are shared with TRBD1. The CDR3 runs 13 residues. V shed 7 bases and J 4 bases; nucleotides not matched to a gene: 6. Germline V CDR1 and CDR2: ENHRY, SYGVKD. The CDR3 spells CAIKPDRGYEQYF. The CDR3 DNA reads as TGTGCCATCAAACCCGACAGGGGTTACGAGCAGTACTTC.

This clone has a handful of counts. J is TRBJ2-3 and V is TRBV6-1; 10 nucleotides line up with TRBD2. CDR3 size: 16 residues. With V trimmed by 4 bases and J by 2 bases, 6 bases remained unmatched. Germline V gene data show CDR1 as MNHNS and CDR2 as SASEGT. The CDR3 sequence: CASSGGAGGATDTQYF. The CDR3 region has the DNA TGTGCCAGCAGTGGGGGAGCGGGAGGGGCCACAGATACGCAGTATTTT.

The chain recombines TRBV6-1 with TRBJ1-2, with 7 nucleotides matching TRBD1. The germline V gene has CDR1 MNHNS and CDR2 SASEGT. Trimming removed 3 bases from V and 3 bases from J; junction bases left unmatched: 7. The CDR3 consists of 15 residues. CDR3 bases: TGTGCCAGCAGTGAGACAACAGGGGCTGACTATGGCTACACCTTC. It translates to CASSETTGADYGYTF.